A selection of T cell receptor beta chains follows, all from one sample in a study of tumor-infiltrating lymphocytes in glioblastoma multiforme. TCRdb independently ran MiXCR on the multiplex PCR reads; one entry per CDR3 protein. The data hold roughly 9,100 distinct CDR3 sequences, with under 85% observed a single time. The sample taken for sequencing was brain tumor tissue. These receptors were taken from a male donor with glioblastoma. Both conserved end residues are trimmed from each CDR3. A D gene is named only where the DNA matches it firmly. Clone size is stated in some rows and not others, as once, few, many or a class when expanded.

clone_size d_call cdr3_length v_call cdr3_aa
- - 12 TRBV6-1 ASSVQLRNYGYT
medium-sized TRBD2 17 TRBV20-1 SARALLAGGGWGQETQY
- TRBD2 11 TRBV11-2 ASSLEASGEQY
many - 10 TRBV24-1 ATSDSGQPQH
- - 11 TRBV4-1 ASSQIHSLDQY
once - 11 TRBV5-5 PSSSGHHYGYT
- TRBD1 14 TRBV4-1 ANSLGLQDRGSPLH
- - 13 TRBV20-1 RARGQGSVNSPLH
many - 10 TRBV5-1 ASSRASDTQY
- TRBD2 13 TRBV6-6 ASSHLAEGAYEQY
- - 13 TRBV11-2 ASSLEVGRAYEQY
- TRBD2 12 TRBV10-3 DISGRVGGYEQY
many - 13 TRBV11-2 ASSQLTGHSYEQY
- TRBD1 14 TRBV12-3/TRBV12-4 ASSPTGKVLVAEAF
- TRBD2 18 TRBV11-2 ASTPSFGQGLAVNTGKLF
- - 13 TRBV29-1 SVDEHNSHQETQY
once - 13 TRBV6-1 TSFLDGGHSYEQY
- TRBD2 14 TRBV20-1 SDSRPGLAGIIEQF
- - 12 TRBV29-1 SVVGASRYETKY
- - 14 TRBV11-2 ASSFGVLVDTGELF
- - 11 TRBV11-1 ASSPWGDQPRH
- - 14 TRBV5-1 ASAQQEINPNTKAF
- TRBD2 14 TRBV12-5 ASGGTSGGGYNEQF
once TRBD2 13 TRBV11-2 ASNYGASGLNEQF
- TRBD2 13 TRBV29-1 SAVVGAGGADTQY
- - 12 TRBV7-8 ASSLALEYNEQF
- - 14 TRBV11-3 ASSSRGSSSYNEQF
- - 11 TRBV4-1 AGSRGKSTEAF
medium-sized - 11 TRBV6-2/TRBV6-3 ASSYEEGRGAF
many TRBD1 14 TRBV24-1 ATSDLDRDGGYGYT
many - 12 TRBV7-9 ASSLVPVHNEQF
- - 14 TRBV14 ASSQAGHLAKDIQY
- TRBD1 13 TRBV11-2 GSSLVQGHTGELF
- TRBD2 18 TRBV11-2 ANTPSSGQGLAVNTGELF
many - 11 TRBV12-3/TRBV12-4 ASSFPEGETQY
- - 14 TRBV20-1 SASRPRLSGMNEQF
once - 13 TRBV4-3 AGSHSTASNEKLF
- - 13 TRBV6-5 ASSYSADSFKGYT
- - 12 TRBV20-1 NARDESGLFQQF
- - 13 TRBV11-2 ASSLVSAVTDTQY
- - 11 TRBV6-1 ASSQDKGLEQY
- TRBD1 13 TRBV20-1 SARGTGGLSYEQY
- - 13 TRBV6-2/TRBV6-3 ASSLGLRVTDTQY
- - 10 TRBV11-2 ASSFGGETQY
few - 9 TRBV29-1 SVETYNEQF
- TRBD1 12 TRBV11-2 ASSRNNRGSSAF
once - 9 TRBV10-3 AISGQSEAV
- TRBD1 12 TRBV20-1 SALQGAWTGELF
- - 13 TRBV5-1 ASSLGAGAYNEQF
- TRBD2 13 TRBV6-5 ASSYEERAGGAQY
- TRBD2 18 TRBV20-1 SACRPGLAGGPSSTDTRY
few - 8 TRBV11-2 ASGGYEQY
- - 12 TRBV11-3 ASSSGGLLDGYT
- TRBD2 17 TRBV11-2 TSILDFPPSPGGGDEQF
few TRBD2 13 TRBV30 AWSGGGSTYNEQL
- - 10 TRBV12-3/TRBV12-4 ASSFRGFEAF
- - 13 TRBV29-1 NVEEHSRHQETQY
- - 12 TRBV11-2 AGSQCRELNTIY